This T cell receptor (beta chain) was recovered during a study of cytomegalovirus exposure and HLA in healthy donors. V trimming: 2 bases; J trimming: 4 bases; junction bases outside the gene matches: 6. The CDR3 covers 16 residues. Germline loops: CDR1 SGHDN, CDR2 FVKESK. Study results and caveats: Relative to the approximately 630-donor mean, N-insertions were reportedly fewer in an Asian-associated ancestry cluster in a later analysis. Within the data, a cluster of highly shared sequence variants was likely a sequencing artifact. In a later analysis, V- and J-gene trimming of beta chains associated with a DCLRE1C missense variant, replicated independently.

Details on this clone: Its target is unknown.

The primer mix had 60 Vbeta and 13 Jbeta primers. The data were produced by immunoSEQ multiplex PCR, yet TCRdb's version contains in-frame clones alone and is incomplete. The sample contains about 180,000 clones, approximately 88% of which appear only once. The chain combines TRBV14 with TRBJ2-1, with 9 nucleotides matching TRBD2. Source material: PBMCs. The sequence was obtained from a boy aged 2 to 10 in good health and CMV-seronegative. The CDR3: CASSQRTSAYYNEQFF. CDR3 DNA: TGTGCCAGCAGCCAAAGGACTAGCGCTTATTACAATGAGCAGTTCTTC. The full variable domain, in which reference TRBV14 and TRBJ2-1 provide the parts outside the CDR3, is EAGVTQFPSHSVIEKGQTVTLRCDPISGHDNLYWYRRVMGKEIKFLLHFVKESKQDESGMPNNRFLAERTGGTYSTLKVQPAELEDSGVYFCASSQRTSAYYNEQFFGPGTRLTVL.